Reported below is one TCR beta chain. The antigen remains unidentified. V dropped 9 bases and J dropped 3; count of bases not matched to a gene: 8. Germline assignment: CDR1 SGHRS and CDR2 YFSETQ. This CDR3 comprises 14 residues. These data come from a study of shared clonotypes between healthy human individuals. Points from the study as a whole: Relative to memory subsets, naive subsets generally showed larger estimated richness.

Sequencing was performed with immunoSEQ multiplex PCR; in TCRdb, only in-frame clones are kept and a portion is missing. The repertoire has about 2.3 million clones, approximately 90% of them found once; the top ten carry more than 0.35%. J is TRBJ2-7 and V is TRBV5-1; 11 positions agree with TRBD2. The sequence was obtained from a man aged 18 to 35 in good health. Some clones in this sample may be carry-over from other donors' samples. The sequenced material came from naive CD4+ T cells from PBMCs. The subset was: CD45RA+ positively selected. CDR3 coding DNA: TGCGCCACTAAGCGGGGACTAGCGGACTACGAGCAGTACTTC. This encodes CATKRGLADYEQYF.